This is a list of T cell receptor beta chains from one sample in a study of blood T cell repertoires in COVID-19. Produced via immunoSEQ multiplex PCR; TCRdb's table is partial and in-frame only. There are roughly 670,000 clones in the sample; just under 90% occur only once, and roughly 0.26% lies in the top ten. The sample consisted of peripheral blood. These receptors were taken from a woman aged 18-29 years with acute or convalescent COVID-19. Both conserved end residues are part of each CDR3. The order of the fields is J gene, clone size, V gene, D gene, CDR3 protein, CDR3 DNA. The D gene is left open where the match is weak. Only part of the rows carry a size: once, few, many, or a class if the clone is expanded.

TRBJ1-1 - TRBV9 - CASSVRQATTEAFF TGTGCCAGCAGCGTTCGACAGGCGACCACTGAAGCTTTCTTT
TRBJ2-3 - TRBV7-9 - CASSLLEGTQYF TGTGCCAGCAGCTTACTTGAGGGTACGCAGTATTTT
TRBJ1-2 once TRBV27 TRBD1 CASKGQGGGYTF TGTGCCAGCAAGGGACAGGGAGGTGGCTACACCTTC
TRBJ1-3 - TRBV5-1 TRBD1 CASSTEGGGGNTIYF TGCGCCAGCAGCACCGAAGGGGGCGGTGGAAACACCATATATTTT
TRBJ1-2 - TRBV5-8 - CASSFVRADGGYTF TGTGCCAGCAGCTTCGTCAGGGCTGATGGTGGCTACACCTTC
TRBJ1-2 - TRBV10-1 - CASRRSDSEGGYTF TGCGCCAGCCGGAGGTCGGACTCTGAGGGCGGCTACACCTTC
TRBJ1-2 - TRBV25-1 TRBD1 CASSPHGDRTGYTF TGTGCCAGCAGCCCCCATGGGGACAGGACTGGCTACACCTTC
TRBJ1-1 - TRBV27 - CASSSRQERGAEAFF TGTGCCAGCAGTTCACGACAGGAAAGGGGTGCTGAAGCTTTCTTT
TRBJ1-1 - TRBV25-1 - CACQTAWTEAFF TGTGCCTGCCAGACAGCCTGGACTGAAGCTTTCTTT
TRBJ2-5 - TRBV7-2 - CASSPFGVGRQETQYF TGTGCCAGCAGCCCGTTTGGGGTGGGGAGGCAAGAGACCCAGTACTTC
TRBJ2-2 - TRBV7-3 - CASSLIGTAGGLGELFF TGTGCCAGCAGCTTAATAGGGACAGCCGGGGGCCTCGGGGAGCTGTTTTTT
TRBJ2-6 - TRBV6-4 - CASSPTVSGANVLTF TGTGCCAGCAGTCCTACAGTCTCTGGGGCCAACGTCCTGACTTTC
TRBJ1-2 - TRBV9 - CASSGGGKAYGYTF TGTGCCAGCAGCGGAGGGGGAAAGGCCTATGGCTACACCTTC
TRBJ2-1 - TRBV19 - CASSDTDLAFYNEQFF TGTGCCAGTAGCGATACTGACTTGGCATTTTACAATGAGCAGTTCTTC
TRBJ1-1 few TRBV24-1 - CATSGEHTEAFF TGTGCCACCAGTGGGGAGCACACTGAAGCTTTCTTT
TRBJ1-2 - TRBV21-1 - CASSRRRGGPSNYGYTF TGTGCCAGCAGCAGGAGACGCGGGGGTCCCTCTAACTATGGCTACACCTTC
TRBJ1-1 - TRBV10-3 - CATTGHTEAFF TGTGCCACAACAGGTCACACTGAAGCTTTCTTT
TRBJ1-1 - TRBV7-9 TRBD1 CASSPRQGQTEAFF TGTGCCAGCAGCCCCCGACAGGGGCAAACTGAAGCTTTCTTT
TRBJ1-2 few TRBV9 - CASSVASNYGYTF TGTGCCAGCAGCGTAGCCAGTAACTATGGCTACACCTTC
TRBJ2-4 - TRBV5-4 - CASSTSNAGIAKNIQYF TGTGCCAGCAGCACATCAAACGCGGGGATAGCCAAAAACATTCAGTACTTC
TRBJ1-5 - TRBV18 - CASSPTGMGNQPQHF TGTGCCAGCTCACCCACAGGTATGGGCAATCAGCCCCAGCATTTT
TRBJ2-5 - TRBV29-1 - CSVHRVETQYF TGCAGCGTACACAGGGTCGAGACCCAGTACTTC
TRBJ1-1 few TRBV6-5 - CASTTGLYTEAFF TGTGCCAGCACCACAGGGTTGTACACTGAAGCTTTCTTT
TRBJ1-1 - TRBV27 - CASSLNPRGKVPEAFF TGTGCCAGCAGTTTAAATCCTCGGGGAAAGGTCCCTGAAGCTTTCTTT
TRBJ1-1 - TRBV3-1/TRBV3-2 TRBD1 CASSQMDRDGTEAFF TGTGCCAGCAGCCAGATGGACAGGGACGGGACTGAAGCTTTCTTT
TRBJ1-5 - TRBV29-1 TRBD1 CSVSTGTGQNGQPQHF TGCAGCGTTTCGACCGGGACAGGGCAAAATGGTCAGCCCCAGCATTTT
TRBJ1-2 - TRBV15 TRBD1 CATSGGQGFGYGYTF TGTGCCACCAGCGGTGGACAGGGATTCGGCTATGGCTACACCTTC
TRBJ2-2 - TRBV6-4 - CASSDLNTGELFF TGTGCCAGCAGTGATCTTAACACCGGGGAGCTGTTTTTT